This T cell receptor (beta chain) was obtained from a study of PD-1 blockade in classical Hodgkin lymphoma. Each and every patient relapsed after autologous stem cell transplantation, and patients got differing brentuximab vedotin exposure. This CDR3 region has 14 residues. The V end lost 2 bases, the J end lost 5 bases, and 12 bases lay between the germline ends. Germline values: CDR1 SNHLY, CDR2 FYNNEI. Findings and limits, study-wide: As was reported, newly diagnosed patients showed lower baseline TCR diversity than healthy donors did.

Measured with immunoSEQ multiplex PCR; TCRdb has only the in-frame clones, and not every one. Here the sample spans some 41,000 clones, roughly 72% being singletons. This clone occurred a few times. Its target is not known. This chain links TRBV2 with TRBJ1-1; no definite D call. This sequence was found in a human donor with classical Hodgkin lymphoma. The specimen comprised peripheral blood mononuclear cells (PBMCs), sampled before the second cycle of nivolumab. The CDR3 here is CASSEILMGTEAFF. The CDR3 DNA reads TGTGCCAGCAGTGAAATCCTAATGGGGACTGAAGCTTTCTTT.